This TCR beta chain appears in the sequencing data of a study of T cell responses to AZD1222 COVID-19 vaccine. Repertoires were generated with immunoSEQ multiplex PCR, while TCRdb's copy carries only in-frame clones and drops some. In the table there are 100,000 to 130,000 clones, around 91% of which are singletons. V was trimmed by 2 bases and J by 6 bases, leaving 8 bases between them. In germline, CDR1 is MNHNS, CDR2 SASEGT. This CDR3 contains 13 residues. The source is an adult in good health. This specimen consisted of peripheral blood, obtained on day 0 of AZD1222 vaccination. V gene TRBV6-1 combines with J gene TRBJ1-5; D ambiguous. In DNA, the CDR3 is TGTGCCAGCAGTGAACAGGTACGTCAGCCCCAGCATTTT. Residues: CASSEQVRQPQHF.